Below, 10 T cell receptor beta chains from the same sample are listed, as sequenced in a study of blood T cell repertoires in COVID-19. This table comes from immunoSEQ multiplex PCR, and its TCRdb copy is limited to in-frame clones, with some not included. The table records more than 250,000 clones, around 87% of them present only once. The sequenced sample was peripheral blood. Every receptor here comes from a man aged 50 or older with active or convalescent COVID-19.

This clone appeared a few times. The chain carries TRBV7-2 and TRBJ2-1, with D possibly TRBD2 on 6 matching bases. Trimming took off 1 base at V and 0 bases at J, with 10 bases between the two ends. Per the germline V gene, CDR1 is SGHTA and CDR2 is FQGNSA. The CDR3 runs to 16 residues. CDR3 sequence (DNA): TGTGCCAGCAGCTTAGGTGGCGGGATCTCCTACAATGAGCAGTTCTTC. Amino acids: CASSLGGGISYNEQFF.

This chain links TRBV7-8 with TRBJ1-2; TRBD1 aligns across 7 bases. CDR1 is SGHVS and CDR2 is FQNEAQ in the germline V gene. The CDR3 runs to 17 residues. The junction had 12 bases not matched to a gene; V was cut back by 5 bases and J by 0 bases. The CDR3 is CASSPLTGSGTNYGYTF. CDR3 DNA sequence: TGTGCCAGCAGCCCCTTGACAGGGAGCGGAACTAACTATGGCTACACCTTC.

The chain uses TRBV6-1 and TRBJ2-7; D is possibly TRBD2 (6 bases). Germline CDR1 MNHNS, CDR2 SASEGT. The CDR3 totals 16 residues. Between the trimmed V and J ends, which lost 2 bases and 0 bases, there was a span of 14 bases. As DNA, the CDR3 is TGTGCCAGCAGTGAATTGTGGGGGGTGAGCTCCTACGAGCAGTACTTC. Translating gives CASSELWGVSSYEQYF.

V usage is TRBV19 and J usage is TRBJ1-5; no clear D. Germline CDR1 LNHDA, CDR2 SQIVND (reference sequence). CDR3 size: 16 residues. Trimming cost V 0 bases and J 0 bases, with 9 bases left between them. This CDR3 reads CASSIEGGFSNQPQHF. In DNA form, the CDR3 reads TGTGCCAGTAGTATAGAAGGAGGGTTTAGCAATCAGCCCCAGCATTTT.

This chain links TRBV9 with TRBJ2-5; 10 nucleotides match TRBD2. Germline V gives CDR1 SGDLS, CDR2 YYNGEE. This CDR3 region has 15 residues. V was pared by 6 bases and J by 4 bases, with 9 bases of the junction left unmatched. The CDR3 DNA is TGTGCCAGCACCCTAGCGGGAGTGTCGGGAGAGACCCAGTACTTC. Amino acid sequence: CASTLAGVSGETQYF.

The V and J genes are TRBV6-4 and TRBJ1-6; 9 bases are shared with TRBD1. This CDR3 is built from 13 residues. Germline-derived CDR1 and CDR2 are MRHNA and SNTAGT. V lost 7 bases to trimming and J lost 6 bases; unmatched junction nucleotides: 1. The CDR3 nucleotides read TGTGCCAGCAAGGGACAGGGTAATTCACCCCTCCACTTT. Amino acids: CASKGQGNSPLHF.

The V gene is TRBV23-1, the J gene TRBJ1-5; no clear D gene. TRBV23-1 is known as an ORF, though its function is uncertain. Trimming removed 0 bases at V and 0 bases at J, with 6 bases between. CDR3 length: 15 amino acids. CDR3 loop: CASSQSGDSNQPQHF. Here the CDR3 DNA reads TGCGCCAGCAGTCAATCCGGAGATAGCAATCAGCCCCAGCATTTT.

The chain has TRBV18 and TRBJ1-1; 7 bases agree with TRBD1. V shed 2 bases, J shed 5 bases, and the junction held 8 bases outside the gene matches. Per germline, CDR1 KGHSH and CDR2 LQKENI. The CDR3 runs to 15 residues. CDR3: CASSPRIDRETEAFF. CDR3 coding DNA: TGTGCCAGCTCACCAAGGATCGACAGGGAAACTGAAGCTTTCTTT.

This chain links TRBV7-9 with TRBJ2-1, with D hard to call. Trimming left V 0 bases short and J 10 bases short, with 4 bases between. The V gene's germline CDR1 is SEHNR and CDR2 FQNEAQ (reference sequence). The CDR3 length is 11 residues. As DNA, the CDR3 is TGTGCCAGCAGCTTAGCCGAGGAGCAGTTCTTC. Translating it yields CASSLAEEQFF.

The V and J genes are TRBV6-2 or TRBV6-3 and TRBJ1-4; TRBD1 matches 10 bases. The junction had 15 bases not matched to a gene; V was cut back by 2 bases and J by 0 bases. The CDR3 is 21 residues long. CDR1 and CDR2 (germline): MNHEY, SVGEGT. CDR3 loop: CASSYALGTGEVTATNEKLFF. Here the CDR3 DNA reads TGTGCCAGCAGTTACGCCCTCGGGACAGGGGAAGTTACGGCAACTAATGAAAAACTGTTTTTT.